This T cell receptor beta chain was recorded in a study of T cell responses to AZD1222 COVID-19 vaccine (dated by TCRdb to the early 2020s). Concerning the study at large: TCR sequencing covered roughly 230 trial participants: about 210 given two doses of AZD1222 and 26 given two doses of MenACWY control vaccine. Trial participants were enrolled by age into subgroups of 18-55, 56-69 and 70-plus years, and around 150, 29 and 61 TCR-sequenced participants, respectively, were included in these subgroups.

Study-wide findings and limitations: Conclusions about previously exposed vaccinees are limited because only five or six AZD1222 recipients were SARS-CoV-2 seropositive at baseline. CD4 TCRs associated with the vaccine covered the entire spike protein, and the dominant responses were in regions 160-218 and 743-854. After two AZD1222 doses, spike-specific TCR breadth and depth were significantly higher than at day 0 and than in MenACWY recipients. Reportedly, almost half of the unique spike-specific TCRs recognized epitopes lying outside the regions that are mutated in the B.1.351 and B.1.1.7 variants. No day 14 peak-response samples were available, so repertoires were characterized only after the peak T cell response. The 56-69-year group was small, and its depth increase did not reach significance, likely because of low power. Most participants were white British and females outnumbered males, and the authors suggested that clonal diversity may have been underestimated.

The CDR3 regions of human TCRbeta chains were subjected to immunosequencing. In the paper's pipeline: TCRs in the repertoires were compared against a reference library of SARS-CoV-2-specific TCRs that had been generated with the MIRA antigen-specificity platform. Breadth was defined as the fraction of unique TCRs that were SARS-CoV-2-associated, and depth was defined as the fraction of total T cells that were SARS-CoV-2-associated. Using the MIRA data, each spike-specific TCR was assigned both to the spike region to which the TCR was reactive and to a CD4 or CD8 class. Log10-transformed breadth and depth values were compared by one-way ANOVA with Sidak's multiple comparisons tests. The table comes from immuneACCESS by way of TCRdb, which keeps in-frame sequences with V and J called. Part of the clones is missing from these tables; in studies checked, under half for an unresolved V gene and the rest for unknown reasons. That table supplies the V and J calls and clone size; D and trimming were determined from the DNA. This sample is represented by fewer than 200,000 clones; 85% to 90% of them were singletons. Of the sample, under 14% falls within the top ten clones.

The CDR3 sequence holds 16 residues, the cysteine and phenylalanine included. CDR3 DNA only is kept here, 48 bases in frame from base 1. V lost 0 bases and J lost 8 bases, and the count of bases not matched to a germline gene is 8. Per the germline V gene, SGDLS is the CDR1 and YYNGEE is the CDR2. The time point label of this sample denotes: about 28 days (+/-7) after the second vaccine dose. AZD1222 recipients with second doses at about 4 weeks or about 12 weeks were pooled, because spike-specific TCR depth and breadth did not differ between schedules. Vaccinee samples were obtained from the UK trials COV001 and COV002, which included a single-blind randomized controlled phase 2/3 trial of AZD1222 (ChAdOx1 nCoV-19) in healthy adults. For TCRbeta chain sequencing, PBMC samples were collected from trial participants at day 0 and at day 28 after the second dose. A note on this clone: Which antigen it targets is not known. The input lacks base qualities; no much larger clone sits a single base away.

The sequence is built from TRBV9 and TRBJ1-6; 7 central bases correspond to TRBD1. The sequence was collected from an adult who received the AZD1222 COVID-19 vaccine. The source was peripheral blood, collected 28 days after the second AZD1222 dose. The CDR3 region reads CASSVGAGTADSPLHF. The DNA sequence is given as TGTGCCAGCAGCGTAGGAGCCGGGACAGCCGATTCACCCCTCCACTTT.